A selection of T cell receptor beta chains follows, all from one sample in a study of T cells in Graves' hyperthyroidism and ophthalmopathy. TCRdb reprocessed the multiplex PCR reads via MiXCR and lists one record per CDR3 protein. This sample yields more than 600,000 distinct CDR3 sequences, of which approximately 16% are seen a single time; around 7.7% belongs to the top ten. Sequences were obtained from blood. Receptor source: a man aged 18 to 35 with Graves' hyperthyroidism. CDR3s include the opening cysteine and the closing phenylalanine or tryptophan. The D gene is left open where the match is weak. Clone size is given for some rows only: seen once, a few or many times, or a class if the clone is expanded.

size	V	J	D	DNA	CDR3
few	TRBV10-3	TRBJ1-2	.	TGTGCCATCAGCAGCCCTCTATATGGCTACACCTTC	CAISSPLYGYTF
many	TRBV29-1	TRBJ2-1	.	TGCAGCGTTGTGGACAGTAGATACAATGAGCAGTTCTTC	CSVVDSRYNEQFF
.	TRBV29-1	TRBJ1-2	.	TGCAGCGTTGTTACCAGGACGTGGGGCTACACCTTC	CSVVTRTWGYTF
many	TRBV30	TRBJ2-5	.	TGTGCCTGGGAGCCGGGGGCTCAAGAGACCCAGTACTTC	CAWEPGAQETQYF
many	TRBV20-1	TRBJ2-7	.	TGCAGTGCTGCCCACCCCCGGGACGGCTCCTACGAGCAGTACTTC	CSAAHPRDGSYEQYF
.	TRBV9	TRBJ1-1	.	TGTGCCAGCAGCGTAGGGCGGACCCTCACAGTTAATGAAGCTTTCTTT	CASSVGRTLTVNEAFF
.	TRBV5-4	TRBJ1-5	.	TGTGCCAGCAGCCCCTCCAGTCACCCACGGGTTCAGCCCCAGCATTTT	CASSPSSHPRVQPQHF
few	TRBV20-1	TRBJ2-3	.	TGCAGTGCCTCCCCAGATACGCAGTATTTT	CSASPDTQYF
.	TRBV6-2/TRBV6-3	TRBJ2-1	TRBD2	TGTGCCAGCACCACGACTAGCGGGAGCAGCACTGAGCAGTTCTTC	CASTTTSGSSTEQFF
few	TRBV28	TRBJ2-4	TRBD1	TGTGCCAGCAGTCCGACAGGGGTCAAAAACATTCAGTACTTC	CASSPTGVKNIQYF
many	TRBV9	TRBJ2-3	TRBD2	TGTGCCAGCAGCGCCCGACTAGCGGGAGGGAGGACAGATACGCAGTATTTT	CASSARLAGGRTDTQYF
.	TRBV24-1	TRBJ2-2	.	TGTGCCACCAGTGATCTGCTCGGGACGGGCGGGGAGCTGTTTTTT	CATSDLLGTGGELFF
.	TRBV4-1	TRBJ2-3	TRBD2	TGCGCCAGCAGCCACCCAGGACTAGCGGGAACCGATACGCAGTATTTT	CASSHPGLAGTDTQYF
few	TRBV24-1	TRBJ2-3	TRBD1	TGTGCCACCAGTCCGGGACAGGGGCGCGGCACAGATACGCAGTATTTT	CATSPGQGRGTDTQYF
once	TRBV18	TRBJ2-7	.	TGTGCCAGCTCACCACCCACTAGCAGGTACGAGCAGTACTTC	CASSPPTSRYEQYF
few	TRBV11-2	TRBJ2-4	TRBD2	TGTGCCAGCAGCTTAGCAAAACTAGCGGGAGGAGGGTCCAAAAACATTCAGTACTTC	CASSLAKLAGGGSKNIQYF
.	TRBV6-2/TRBV6-3	TRBJ2-1	TRBD2	TGTGCCAGCAGTTACTCGCTAGGACTAGCGAACGAGCAGTTCTTC	CASSYSLGLANEQFF
many	TRBV30	TRBJ1-4	.	TGTGCCTGGAGCTACCCGGACTTGGCCAATGAAAAACTGTTTTTT	CAWSYPDLANEKLFF
.	TRBV28	TRBJ2-5	TRBD1	TGTGCCAGCAGGACTCCGGGACAGTCTCCCAGGGGGTACTTC	CASRTPGQSPRGYF
many	TRBV13	TRBJ1-5	.	TGTGCCAGCAGTTTCGGTCGACAGAATCAGCCCCAGCATTTT	CASSFGRQNQPQHF
.	TRBV5-1	TRBJ2-2	TRBD2	TGCGCCAGCACTCGAGCGGGAGGGGACACCGGGGAGCTGTTTTTT	CASTRAGGDTGELFF
many	TRBV6-2/TRBV6-3	TRBJ2-2	.	TGTGCCACGCTTCGGGGGCAGGACACCGGGGAGCTGTTTTTT	CATLRGQDTGELFF
few	TRBV11-1	TRBJ2-5	TRBD2	TGTGCCAGCAGCTGTACTAGCGGGATAGGGCGAGAGACCCAGTACTTC	CASSCTSGIGRETQYF
many	TRBV2	TRBJ1-5	TRBD1	TGTGCCAGCAGTTGGGACAGGGGGTATCAGCCCCAGCATTTT	CASSWDRGYQPQHF
few	TRBV7-2	TRBJ2-5	TRBD2	TGTGCCAGCAGCTTAGTGCGGGCGGGGGTTCTAGAGACCCAGTACTTC	CASSLVRAGVLETQYF
many	TRBV28	TRBJ2-2	.	TGTGCCAGCAGTAAGACAGGACTAAACACCGGGGAGCTGTTTTTT	CASSKTGLNTGELFF
many	TRBV28	TRBJ2-1	TRBD1	TGTGCCAGCAGCAAACCCGGGACAGCATACAATGAGCAGTTCTTC	CASSKPGTAYNEQFF
.	TRBV2	TRBJ1-1	.	TGTGCCAGCAGTGAAGAAGGGTTGGGCACTGAAGCTTTCTTT	CASSEEGLGTEAFF
many	TRBV27	TRBJ2-1	TRBD2	TGTGCCAGCAGTTTACGAGGGAGGGCCTACAATGAGCAGTTCTTC	CASSLRGRAYNEQFF